This TCR beta chain appears in the sequencing data of a study of T cells in Graves' hyperthyroidism and ophthalmopathy. Study findings and constraints: Separation of ophthalmopathy from stable hyperthyroidism was achieved by a 13 V-J model. Ophthalmopathy onset followed model prediction by a median around six months.

Trimming removed 5 bases from V and 2 bases from J, with 4 bases in between. The CDR3 has 10 residues. CDR1 is DFQATT and CDR2 is SNEGSKA in the germline V gene (reference sequence). Ten or more counts support this clonotype. Its antigen remains unidentified. Diagnosis relied on clinical symptoms, serum thyroxine and TRAb, thyroid ultrasound and orbital computed tomography. PBMCs were derived from roughly 9.6 ml fresh peripheral blood. RNA transcripts provided the source from which TCR beta CDR3 regions were amplified. TCR CDR3 regions were first amplified by RT-PCR with HTBI primers. Each CDR3 protein is one row after TCRdb ran MiXCR on the multiplex PCR reads. The profile covers more than 500,000 distinct CDR3 sequences, with about 15% appearing a single time and over 25% taken by the ten largest.

Input material: blood. J is TRBJ2-7 and V is TRBV20-1; D uncertain. The receptor comes from a woman aged 25 to 45 with Graves' ophthalmopathy. The CDR3 coding sequence is TGCAGTGCTGGAACCTACGAGCAGTACTTC. As protein: CSAGTYEQYF.